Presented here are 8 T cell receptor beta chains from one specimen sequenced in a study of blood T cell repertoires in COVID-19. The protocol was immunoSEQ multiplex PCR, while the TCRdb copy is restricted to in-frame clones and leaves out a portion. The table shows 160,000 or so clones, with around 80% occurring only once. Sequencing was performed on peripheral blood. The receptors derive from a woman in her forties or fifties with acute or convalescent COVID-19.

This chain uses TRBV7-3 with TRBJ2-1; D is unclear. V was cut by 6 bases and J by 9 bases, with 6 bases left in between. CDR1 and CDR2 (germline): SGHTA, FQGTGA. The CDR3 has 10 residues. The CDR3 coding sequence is TGTGCCAGCAGGTTACGTGAGCAGTTCTTC. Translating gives CASRLREQFF.

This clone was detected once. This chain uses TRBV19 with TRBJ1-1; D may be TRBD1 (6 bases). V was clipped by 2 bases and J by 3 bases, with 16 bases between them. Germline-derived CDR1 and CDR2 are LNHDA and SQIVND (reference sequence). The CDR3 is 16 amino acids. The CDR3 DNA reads TGTGCCAGTAGTATACGTAGGGGGTTTGCTGACACTGAAGCTTTCTTT. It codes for CASSIRRGFADTEAFF.

The CDR3 nucleotides are TGTGCCAGCAGTGAAAGGGGGCCCTACACAGATACGCAGTATTTT. Translated: CASSERGPYTDTQYF. This chain joins TRBV6-1 and TRBJ2-3; TRBD1 aligns across 7 bases. Losses at the gene ends were 2 bases for V and 2 bases for J; bases not matched to a gene: 4. The CDR3 sequence is 15 residues long. Looked up from germline, CDR1 is MNHNS and CDR2 is SASEGT.

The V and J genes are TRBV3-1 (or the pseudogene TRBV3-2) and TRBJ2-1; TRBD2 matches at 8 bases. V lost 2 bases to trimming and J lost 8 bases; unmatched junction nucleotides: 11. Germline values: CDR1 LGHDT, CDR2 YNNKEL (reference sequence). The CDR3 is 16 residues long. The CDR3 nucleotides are TGTGCCAGCAGCCAAAAACTCGGGGGGGCCCTGGATGAGCAGTTCTTC. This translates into CASSQKLGGALDEQFF.

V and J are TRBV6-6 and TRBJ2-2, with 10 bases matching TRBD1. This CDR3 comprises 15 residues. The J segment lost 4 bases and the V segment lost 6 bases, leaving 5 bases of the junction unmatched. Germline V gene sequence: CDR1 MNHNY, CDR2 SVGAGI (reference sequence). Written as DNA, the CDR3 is TGTGCCAGCAGGCCGGGACAGGGGTTCACCGGGGAGCTGTTTTTT. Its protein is CASRPGQGFTGELFF.

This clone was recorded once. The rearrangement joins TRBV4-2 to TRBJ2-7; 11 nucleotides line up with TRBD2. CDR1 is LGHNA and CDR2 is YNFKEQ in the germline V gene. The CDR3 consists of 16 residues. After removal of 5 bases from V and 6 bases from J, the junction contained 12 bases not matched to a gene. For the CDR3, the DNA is TGTGCCAGCAGCAAACAAATGGGTCTAGCGGGAGGCGAGCAGTACTTC. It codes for CASSKQMGLAGGEQYF.

CDR3 loop: CASSQLGLSGNTIYF. In DNA, the CDR3 is TGCGCCAGCAGCCAGTTGGGACTGTCTGGAAACACCATATATTTT. This chain uses TRBV4-3 with TRBJ1-3, with D possibly TRBD1 on 5 matching bases. In germline, CDR1 is LGHNA, CDR2 YSLEER. The CDR3 covers 15 residues. V lost 3 bases and J 1 base, leaving 10 bases between the germline ends.

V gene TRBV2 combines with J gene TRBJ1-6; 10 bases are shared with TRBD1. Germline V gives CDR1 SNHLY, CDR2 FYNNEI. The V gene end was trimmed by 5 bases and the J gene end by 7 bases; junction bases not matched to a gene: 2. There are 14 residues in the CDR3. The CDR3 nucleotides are TGTGCCAGCAGTAAGACAGGGGGCAATTCACCCCTCCACTTT. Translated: CASSKTGGNSPLHF.